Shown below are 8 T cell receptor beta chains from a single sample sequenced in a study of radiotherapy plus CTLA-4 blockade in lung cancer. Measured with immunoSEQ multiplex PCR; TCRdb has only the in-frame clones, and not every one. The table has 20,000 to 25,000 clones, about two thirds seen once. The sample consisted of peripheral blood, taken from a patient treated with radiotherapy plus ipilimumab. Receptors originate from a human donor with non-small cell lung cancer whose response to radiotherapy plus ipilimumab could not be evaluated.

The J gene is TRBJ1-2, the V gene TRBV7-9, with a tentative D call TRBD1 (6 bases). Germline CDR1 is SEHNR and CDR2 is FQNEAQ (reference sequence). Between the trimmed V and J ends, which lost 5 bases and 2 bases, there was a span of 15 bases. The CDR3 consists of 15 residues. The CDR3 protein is CASSAWTVTNYGYTF. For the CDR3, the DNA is TGTGCCAGCAGCGCGTGGACAGTAACAAACTATGGCTACACCTTC.

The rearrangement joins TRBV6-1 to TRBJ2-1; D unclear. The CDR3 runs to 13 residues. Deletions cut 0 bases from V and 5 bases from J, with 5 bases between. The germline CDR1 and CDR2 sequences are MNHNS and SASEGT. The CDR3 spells CASSEATHNEQFF. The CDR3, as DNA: TGTGCCAGCAGTGAAGCTACTCACAATGAGCAGTTCTTC.

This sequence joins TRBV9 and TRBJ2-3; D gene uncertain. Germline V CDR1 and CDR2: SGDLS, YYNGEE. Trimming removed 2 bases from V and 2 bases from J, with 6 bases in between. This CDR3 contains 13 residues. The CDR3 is CASSVSFTDTQYF. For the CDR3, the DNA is TGTGCCAGCAGCGTGAGTTTCACAGATACGCAGTATTTT.

For the CDR3, the DNA is TGTGCCAGCTCAACGGGGACTAGACCTTACAATGAGCAGTTCTTC. This sequence encodes CASSTGTRPYNEQFF. This rearrangement joins TRBV18 to TRBJ2-1, with 8 bases aligning to TRBD2. CDR3 length: 15 amino acids. Unmatched junction bases numbered 7, after V lost 5 bases and J lost 4 bases. Germline CDR1 KGHSH, CDR2 LQKENI.

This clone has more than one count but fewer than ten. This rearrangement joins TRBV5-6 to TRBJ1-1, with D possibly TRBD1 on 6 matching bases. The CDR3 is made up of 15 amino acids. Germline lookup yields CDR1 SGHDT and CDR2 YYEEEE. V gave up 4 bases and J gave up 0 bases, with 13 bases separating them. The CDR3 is CASSRTTGMNTEAFF. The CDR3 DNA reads TGTGCCAGCAGCCGCACAACAGGGATGAACACTGAAGCTTTCTTT.

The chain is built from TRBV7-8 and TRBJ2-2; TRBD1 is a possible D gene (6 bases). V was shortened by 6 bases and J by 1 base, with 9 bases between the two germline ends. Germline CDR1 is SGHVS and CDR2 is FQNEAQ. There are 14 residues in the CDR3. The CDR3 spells CASRRQENTGELFF. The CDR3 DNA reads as TGTGCCAGCAGACGACAGGAGAACACCGGGGAGCTGTTTTTT.

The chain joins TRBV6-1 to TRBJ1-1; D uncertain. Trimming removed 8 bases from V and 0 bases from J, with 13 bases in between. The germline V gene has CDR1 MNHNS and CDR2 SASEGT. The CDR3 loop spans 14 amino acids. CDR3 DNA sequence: TGTGCCAGCCGAGAGGGAAACATGAACACTGAAGCTTTCTTT. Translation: CASREGNMNTEAFF.

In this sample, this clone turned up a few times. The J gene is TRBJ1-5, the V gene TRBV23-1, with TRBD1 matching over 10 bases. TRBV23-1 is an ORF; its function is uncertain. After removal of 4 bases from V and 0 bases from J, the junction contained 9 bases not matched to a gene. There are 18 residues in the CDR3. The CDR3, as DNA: TGCGCCAGCAGTCCTGGACAGGGGGACTTATATAGCAATCAGCCCCAGCATTTT. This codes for CASSPGQGDLYSNQPQHF.